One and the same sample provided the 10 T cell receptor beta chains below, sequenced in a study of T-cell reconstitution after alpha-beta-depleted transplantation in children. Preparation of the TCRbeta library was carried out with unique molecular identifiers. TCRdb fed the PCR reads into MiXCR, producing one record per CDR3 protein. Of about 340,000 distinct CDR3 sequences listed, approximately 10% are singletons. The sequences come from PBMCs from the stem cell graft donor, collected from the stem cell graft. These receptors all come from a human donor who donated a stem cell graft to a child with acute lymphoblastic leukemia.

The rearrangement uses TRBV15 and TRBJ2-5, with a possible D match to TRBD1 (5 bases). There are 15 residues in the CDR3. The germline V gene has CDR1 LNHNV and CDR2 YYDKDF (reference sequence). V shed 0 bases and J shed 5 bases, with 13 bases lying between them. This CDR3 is CATSRDVGRQETQYF. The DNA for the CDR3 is TGTGCCACCAGCAGAGATGTGGGGCGCCAGGAGACCCAGTACTTC.

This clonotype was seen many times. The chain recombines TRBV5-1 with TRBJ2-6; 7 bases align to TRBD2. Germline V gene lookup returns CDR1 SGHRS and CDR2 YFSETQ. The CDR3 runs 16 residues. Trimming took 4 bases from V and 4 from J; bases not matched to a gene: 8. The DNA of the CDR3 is TGCGCCAGCAGCGCGTCCTCCGGGAGGGGGGCCAACGTCCTGACTTTC. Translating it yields CASSASSGRGANVLTF.

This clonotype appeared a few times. CDR3 in DNA: TGTGCCAGCAGTTTAGGATGGGCGGGAAAGCACAATGAGCAGTTCTTC. It specifies CASSLGWAGKHNEQFF. The chain is built from TRBV12-3 or TRBV12-4 and TRBJ2-1, with D possibly TRBD2 on 6 matching bases. CDR3 length: 16 residues. Deletions cut 1 base from V and 5 bases from J, with 15 bases between.

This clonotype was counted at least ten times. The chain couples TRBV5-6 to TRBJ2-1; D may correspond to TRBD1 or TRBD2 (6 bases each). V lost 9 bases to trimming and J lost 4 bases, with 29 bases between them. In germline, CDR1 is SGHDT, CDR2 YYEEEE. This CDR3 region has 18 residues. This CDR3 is CATSLSHDSGAGYNEQFF. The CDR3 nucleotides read TGTGCCACCAGTCTAAGTCACGACTCAGGGGCGGGGTACAATGAGCAGTTCTTC.

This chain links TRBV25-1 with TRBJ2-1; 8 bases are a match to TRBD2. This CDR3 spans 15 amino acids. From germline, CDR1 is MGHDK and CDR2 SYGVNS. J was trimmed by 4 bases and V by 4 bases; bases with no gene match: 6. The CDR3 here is CASSAEREPYNEQFF. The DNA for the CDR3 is TGTGCCAGCAGTGCCGAGCGGGAGCCGTACAATGAGCAGTTCTTC.

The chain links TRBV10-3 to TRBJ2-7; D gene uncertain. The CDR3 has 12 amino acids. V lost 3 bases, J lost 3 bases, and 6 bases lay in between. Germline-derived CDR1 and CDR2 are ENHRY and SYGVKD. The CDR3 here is CAISEVGYEQYF. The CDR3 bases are TGTGCCATCAGTGAAGTGGGCTACGAGCAGTACTTC.

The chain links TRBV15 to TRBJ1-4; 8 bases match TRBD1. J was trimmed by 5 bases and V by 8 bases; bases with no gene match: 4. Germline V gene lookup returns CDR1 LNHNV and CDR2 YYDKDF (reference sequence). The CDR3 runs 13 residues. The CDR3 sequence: CATSDRENEKLFF. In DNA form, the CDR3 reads TGTGCCACCTCGGACAGGGAGAATGAAAAACTGTTTTTT.

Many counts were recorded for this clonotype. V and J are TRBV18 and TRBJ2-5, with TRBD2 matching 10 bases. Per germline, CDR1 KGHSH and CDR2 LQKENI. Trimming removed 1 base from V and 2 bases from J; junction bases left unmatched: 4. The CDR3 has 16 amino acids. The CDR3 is CASSPQRTSGQETQYF. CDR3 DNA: TGTGCCAGCTCACCACAGAGGACTAGCGGACAAGAGACCCAGTACTTC.

The CDR3 DNA sequence: TGTGCCAGCAGCTTAGCTGCGTTAGTGGGGTCAGATACGCAGTATTTT. Translating it yields CASSLAALVGSDTQYF. V usage is TRBV7-2 and J usage is TRBJ2-3; D remains unclear. From germline, CDR1 is SGHTA and CDR2 FQGNSA. The CDR3 has 16 residues. Trimming left V 0 bases short and J 4 bases short, with 14 bases between.

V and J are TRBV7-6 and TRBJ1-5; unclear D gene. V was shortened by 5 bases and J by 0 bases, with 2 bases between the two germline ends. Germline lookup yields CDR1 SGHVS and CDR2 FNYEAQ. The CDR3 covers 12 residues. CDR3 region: CASSGSNQPQHF. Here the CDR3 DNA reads TGTGCCAGCAGCGGTAGCAATCAGCCCCAGCATTTT. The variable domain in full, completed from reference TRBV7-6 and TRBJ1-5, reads GAGVSQSPRYKVTKRGQDVALRCDPISGHVSLYWYRQALGQGPEFLTYFNYEAQQDKSGLPNDRFSAERPEGSISTLTIQRTEQRDSAMYRCASSGSNQPQHFGDGTRLSIL.